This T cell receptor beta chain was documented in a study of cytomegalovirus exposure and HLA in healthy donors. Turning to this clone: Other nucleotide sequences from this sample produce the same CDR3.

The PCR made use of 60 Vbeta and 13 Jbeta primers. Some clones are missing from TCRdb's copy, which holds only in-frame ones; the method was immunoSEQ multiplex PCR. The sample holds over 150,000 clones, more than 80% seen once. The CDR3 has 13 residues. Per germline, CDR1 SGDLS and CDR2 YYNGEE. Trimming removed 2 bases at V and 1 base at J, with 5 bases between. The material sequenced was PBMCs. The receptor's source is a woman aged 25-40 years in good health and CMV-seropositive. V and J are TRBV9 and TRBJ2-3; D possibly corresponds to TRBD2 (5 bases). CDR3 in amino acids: CASSVGGTDTQYF. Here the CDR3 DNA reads TGTGCCAGCAGCGTCGGGGGCACAGATACGCAGTATTTT.